Listed here are 31 T cell receptor beta chains from one sample, sequenced in a study of blood T cell repertoires in COVID-19. Assay used: immunoSEQ multiplex PCR; TCRdb lists only in-frame clones, some missing. Of fewer than 250,000 clones listed, 86% are singletons. What was sequenced was PBMCs or T cells enriched from blood (not recorded which). The receptors were gathered from a woman between 35 and 50 years old with acute COVID-19.

V is TRBV5-4 and J is TRBJ2-7, with D tentatively TRBD1 (6 bases). The CDR3 covers 12 residues. Trimming left V 2 bases short and J 6 bases short, with 9 bases between. The V gene's germline CDR1 is SGHNT and CDR2 YYREEE (reference sequence). The CDR3: CASSLMDSEQYF. Here the CDR3 DNA reads TGTGCCAGCAGCTTAATGGACAGCGAGCAGTACTTC.

The rearrangement joins TRBV3-1 (or the pseudogene TRBV3-2) to TRBJ1-1; unclear D gene. The germline V gene encodes CDR1 LGHDT and CDR2 YNNKEL (reference sequence). CDR3 length equals 12 residues. Trimming shortened V by 1 base and J by 4 bases, and 4 bases separated the two germline ends. CDR3: CASSQAVTEAFF. CDR3 in DNA: TGTGCCAGCAGCCAAGCCGTCACTGAAGCTTTCTTT.

The CDR3 protein is CASSPYDRAGGWETQYF. CDR3 nucleotide sequence: TGTGCCAGCAGCCCCTACGACCGAGCGGGAGGGTGGGAGACCCAGTACTTC. The V and J genes are TRBV7-2 and TRBJ2-5; TRBD2 agrees at 10 bases. J gave up 5 bases and V 5 bases, and 14 bases lay outside the gene matches. CDR3 length: 17 residues. Per the germline V gene, CDR1 is SGHTA and CDR2 is FQGNSA.

This clone was observed a single time. The chain links TRBV9 to TRBJ1-2; no clear D gene. The CDR3 runs 12 residues. Trimming left V 4 bases short and J 6 bases short, with 10 bases between. Per germline, CDR1 SGDLS and CDR2 YYNGEE. DNA for the CDR3: TGTGCCAGCAGCCCGCGACAAGATGGCTACACCTTC. Its protein product is CASSPRQDGYTF.

V gene TRBV25-1 combines with J gene TRBJ2-1, with 10 bases matching TRBD1. Germline V gene data show CDR1 as MGHDK and CDR2 as SYGVNS. The CDR3 has 17 residues. The V and J ends lost 3 bases and 7 bases, in that order; junction bases with no gene match: 12. CDR3 sequence: CASSDKPGQGRPNEQFF. In DNA, the CDR3 is TGTGCCAGCAGTGATAAACCGGGACAGGGGAGACCGAATGAGCAGTTCTTC.

The chain employs TRBV28 and TRBJ2-4, with D perhaps TRBD2 (6 bases). The CDR3 totals 14 residues. CDR1 and CDR2 from the germline V gene are MDHEN and SYDVKM. The V gene lost 7 bases and the J gene lost 6 bases, with 16 bases spanning the gap. DNA for the CDR3: TGTGCCAGCACCTCGGGTAACGGGGGAAACATTCAGTACTTC. It encodes CASTSGNGGNIQYF.

The chain recombines TRBV9 with TRBJ2-1; TRBD1 matches at 7 bases. CDR3 length: 18 amino acids. CDR1 and CDR2 (germline): SGDLS, YYNGEE. The J segment lost 3 bases and the V segment lost 3 bases, leaving 15 bases of the junction unmatched. This CDR3 reads CASSASKVEQGNYNEQFF. CDR3 in DNA: TGTGCCAGCAGCGCCTCAAAGGTTGAACAGGGGAACTACAATGAGCAGTTCTTC.

The chain links TRBV19 to TRBJ1-1, with a possible D match to TRBD1 (5 bases). This CDR3 is built from 17 residues. Trimming took off 5 bases at V and 0 bases at J, with 19 bases between the two ends. Looked up from germline, CDR1 is LNHDA and CDR2 is SQIVND (reference sequence). CDR3 amino acids: CASSAGRGAWMNTEAFF. CDR3 DNA: TGTGCCAGTAGTGCAGGGCGCGGGGCTTGGATGAACACTGAAGCTTTCTTT.

The J gene is TRBJ2-2, the V gene TRBV11-3; 8 bases line up with TRBD1. The V and J ends lost 4 bases and 2 bases, in that order; junction bases with no gene match: 6. Germline loops: CDR1 SGHNT, CDR2 YENEEA. CDR3 length: 16 amino acids. The CDR3 region has the DNA TGTGCCAGCAGCTCCTACAGGGGGGTAAACACCGGGGAGCTGTTTTTT. Its protein is CASSSYRGVNTGELFF.

CDR3 residues: CAISSGNSNQPQHF. The CDR3 coding sequence is TGTGCCATCAGCTCAGGGAATTCAAATCAGCCCCAGCATTTT. V gene TRBV10-3 combines with J gene TRBJ1-5, with TRBD1 as a possible D gene (5 bases). Germline V gene data show CDR1 as ENHRY and CDR2 as SYGVKD. The V end was cut by 6 bases, the J end by 4 bases, with 13 bases between. The CDR3 is made up of 14 amino acids.

The CDR3 reads CASSSGTGTGGAFF. Here the CDR3 DNA reads TGTGCCAGCAGTTCGGGGACCGGGACAGGGGGAGCTTTCTTT. The rearrangement links TRBV27 to TRBJ1-1; 11 nucleotides line up with TRBD1. The CDR3 runs 14 residues. V gave up 4 bases and J gave up 10 bases; unmatched junction bases: 8. CDR1 is MNHEY and CDR2 is SMNVEV in the germline V gene (reference sequence).

Here the CDR3 reads CASSLYRGRSTGELFF. The CDR3 DNA reads as TGTGCCAGCAGCTTATACAGGGGGCGCAGCACCGGGGAGCTGTTTTTT. V is TRBV11-2 and J is TRBJ2-2; TRBD1 aligns across 9 bases. The V and J ends lost 2 bases and 4 bases, in that order; junction bases with no gene match: 5. Germline values: CDR1 SGHAT, CDR2 FQNNGV. This CDR3 contains 16 residues.

The CDR3 spells CASSVQTVGSEQFF. The DNA for the CDR3 is TGTGCCAGCAGCGTACAGACGGTGGGCAGTGAGCAGTTCTTC. The chain links TRBV9 to TRBJ2-1, with no clear D. The CDR3 has 14 amino acids. Germline loops: CDR1 SGDLS, CDR2 YYNGEE. V lost 1 base to trimming and J lost 9 bases, with 14 bases between them.

V usage is TRBV30 and J usage is TRBJ2-5; the match to TRBD2 covers 14 bases. Germline V gives CDR1 GTSNPN, CDR2 SVGIG (reference sequence). Trimming removed 0 bases from V and 5 bases from J; junction bases left unmatched: 2. The CDR3 sequence is 15 residues long. The CDR3 region has the DNA TGTGCCTGGAGTGTCGGACTAGCGGGAGGTGAGACCCAGTACTTC. Translating gives CAWSVGLAGGETQYF. The full variable domain, rest sourced from reference TRBV30 and TRBJ2-5, is SQTIHQWPATLVQPVGSPLSLECTVEGTSNPNLYWYRQAAGRGLQLLFYSVGIGQISSEVPQNLSASRPQDRQFILSSKKLLLSDSGFYLCAWSVGLAGGETQYFGPGTRLLVL.

The chain employs TRBV6-5 and TRBJ1-1; unclear D gene. Per germline, CDR1 MNHEY and CDR2 SVGAGI. The CDR3 runs 13 residues. The V and J ends lost 11 bases and 1 base respectively, with 14 bases between them. The DNA of the CDR3 is TGTGCCGCACGGCCGGAGGAGAACACTGAAGCTTTCTTT. It codes for CAARPEENTEAFF.

The gene calls are TRBV18 and TRBJ2-7, with a weak D call TRBD2 (5 bases). Between the trimmed V and J ends, which lost 3 bases and 5 bases, there was a span of 20 bases. The CDR3 is 16 amino acids. Germline V gene lookup returns CDR1 KGHSH and CDR2 LQKENI. CDR3 in amino acids: CASSPLGMETIDEQYF. The CDR3, as DNA: TGTGCCAGCTCACCTCTGGGGATGGAGACTATCGACGAGCAGTACTTC.

This chain uses TRBV6-4 with TRBJ2-3; TRBD2 agrees at 9 bases. The germline V gene has CDR1 MRHNA and CDR2 SNTAGT. The CDR3 spans 19 residues. The V and J ends lost 8 bases and 3 bases, in that order; junction bases with no gene match: 21. The CDR3 is CASPDPKLAGRRRTDTQYF. The CDR3 bases are TGTGCCAGCCCCGACCCCAAGCTAGCGGGAAGAAGAAGGACAGATACGCAGTATTTT.

This chain uses TRBV6-2 or TRBV6-3 with TRBJ1-2; D not resolved. The CDR3 has 14 amino acids. The V and J ends lost 1 base and 8 bases respectively, with 14 bases between them. Per germline, CDR1 MNHEY and CDR2 SVGEGT. The CDR3 reads CASSYLARNGGYTF. The DNA for the CDR3 is TGTGCCAGCAGTTACTTGGCTCGAAACGGGGGCTACACCTTC.

The chain has TRBV10-3 and TRBJ1-1; maybe TRBD1 (6 bases). The CDR3 is made up of 15 amino acids. Germline lookup yields CDR1 ENHRY and CDR2 SYGVKD. With 3 bases removed from V and 4 bases from J, the gap between germline ends came to 15 bases. CDR3 coding DNA: TGTGCCATCAGTGAAATAACAGGGCGGACCACTGAAGCTTTCTTT. Its translation: CAISEITGRTTEAFF.

The chain uses TRBV28 and TRBJ1-5, with 7 positions matching TRBD1. The CDR3 covers 14 residues. The V gene end was trimmed by 6 bases and the J gene end by 7 bases; junction bases not matched to a gene: 9. Per germline, CDR1 MDHEN and CDR2 SYDVKM. In nucleotides, the CDR3 is TGTGCCAGCAGGTCCGACAGGGTAGGACAGCCCCAGCATTTT. This codes for CASRSDRVGQPQHF.

This sequence joins TRBV24-1 and TRBJ1-1; perhaps TRBD1 as D (6 bases). V was clipped by 10 bases and J by 5 bases, with 10 bases between them. The germline CDR1 and CDR2 sequences are KGHDR and SFDVKD. CDR3 length: 11 amino acids. CDR3 nucleotides: TGTGCCACAGGGACAAGGACTGAAGCTTTCTTT. This gives the protein CATGTRTEAFF.

V usage is TRBV3-1 (or the pseudogene TRBV3-2) and J usage is TRBJ1-3, with 7 bases that match TRBD1. This CDR3 has 16 residues. CDR1 and CDR2 from the germline V gene are LGHDT and YNNKEL (reference sequence). The V segment lost 4 bases and the J segment 4 bases; nucleotides outside the gene matches: 10. DNA of the CDR3: TGTGCCAGCAGCCCCCGGGGGACAGCTTCAGGAAACACCATATATTTT. Translation: CASSPRGTASGNTIYF.

V usage is TRBV3-1 (or the pseudogene TRBV3-2) and J usage is TRBJ2-7; TRBD2 aligns across 15 bases. The V segment lost 4 bases and the J segment 5 bases; nucleotides outside the gene matches: 9. This CDR3 contains 17 residues. In germline, CDR1 is LGHDT, CDR2 YNNKEL (reference sequence). The CDR3 coding sequence is TGTGCCAGCAGCCGGACCGGGACTAGCGGGAGGCCCCACGAGCAGTACTTC. It codes for CASSRTGTSGRPHEQYF.

The chain couples TRBV6-2 or TRBV6-3 to TRBJ2-5, with D uncertain. The germline CDR1 and CDR2 sequences are MNHEY and SVGEGT. Trimming took 6 bases from V and 3 from J, leaving 5 bases between them. The CDR3 runs to 11 residues. Written as DNA, the CDR3 is TGTGCCAGCAGCATAAAAGAGACCCAGTACTTC. Amino acid sequence: CASSIKETQYF.

The chain uses TRBV6-1 and TRBJ1-2; D gene uncertain. V lost 3 bases to trimming and J lost 4 bases, with 18 bases between them. Germline V lookup: CDR1 MNHNS, CDR2 SASEGT. CDR3 size: 16 residues. The CDR3 DNA reads as TGTGCCAGCAGTGACGAACCCGGGTCAAACGGCTATGGCTACACCTTC. Translating gives CASSDEPGSNGYGYTF.

The V gene is TRBV28, the J gene TRBJ1-2; a weak D match, TRBD1 (6 bases). Trimming took 1 base from V and 0 from J, leaving 9 bases between them. The CDR3 covers 15 residues. Germline lookup yields CDR1 MDHEN and CDR2 SYDVKM. Written as DNA, the CDR3 is TGTGCCAGCAGTTTATTACAGGGCCCTAACTATGGCTACACCTTC. This translates into CASSLLQGPNYGYTF.

The rearrangement links TRBV18 to TRBJ2-5; TRBD2 is a possible D gene (6 bases). Deletions cut 1 base from V and 1 base from J, with 7 bases between. In germline, CDR1 is KGHSH, CDR2 LQKENI. This CDR3 spans 14 amino acids. The CDR3 reads CASSPLGGQETQYF. For the CDR3, the DNA is TGTGCCAGCTCACCACTGGGAGGCCAAGAGACCCAGTACTTC.

The chain combines TRBV24-1 with TRBJ2-3; tentative D call: TRBD1 (5 bases). CDR1 is KGHDR and CDR2 is SFDVKD in the germline V gene. The germline V and J ends were trimmed by 6 bases and 1 base, with 13 bases remaining between them. CDR3 length: 15 residues. The CDR3 bases are TGTGCCACCAGTACGACAGTAAGGGGCACAGATACGCAGTATTTT. Its protein product is CATSTTVRGTDTQYF.

This clone was observed a handful of times. The rearrangement links TRBV15 to TRBJ1-5; no firm D call. Trimming removed 3 bases at V and 7 bases at J, with 10 bases between. The CDR3 is 13 amino acids. CDR1 and CDR2 from the germline V gene are LNHNV and YYDKDF (reference sequence). CDR3 bases: TGTGCCACCAGCAGGATAGAGAGGCAGCCCCAGCATTTT. Translating gives CATSRIERQPQHF.

The chain carries TRBV21-1 and TRBJ2-1; TRBD1, as called in the table, went unchecked against the DNA. TRBV21-1 has pseudogene status. The CDR3 runs to 14 residues. CDR3 region: CASSTQGRFNEQFF. As DNA, the CDR3 is TGTGCCAGCAGCACACAGGGTAGGTTCAATGAGCAGTTCTTC.

The chain links TRBV7-2 to TRBJ2-3; tentatively, D is TRBD2 (6 bases). V shed 5 bases and J shed 4 bases, with 13 bases lying between them. The germline V gene has CDR1 SGHTA and CDR2 FQGNSA. The CDR3 is 14 residues long. The CDR3 bases are TGTGCCAGCAGCGGGTCGGGAGTGCCAGATACGCAGTATTTT. This encodes CASSGSGVPDTQYF. Full variable domain (missing parts from reference TRBV7-2 and TRBJ2-3): GAGVSQSPSNKVTEKGKDVELRCDPISGHTALYWYRQSLGQGLEFLIYFQGNSAPDKSGLPSDRFSAERTGGSVSTLTIQRTQQEDSAVYLCASSGSGVPDTQYFGPGTRLTVL.